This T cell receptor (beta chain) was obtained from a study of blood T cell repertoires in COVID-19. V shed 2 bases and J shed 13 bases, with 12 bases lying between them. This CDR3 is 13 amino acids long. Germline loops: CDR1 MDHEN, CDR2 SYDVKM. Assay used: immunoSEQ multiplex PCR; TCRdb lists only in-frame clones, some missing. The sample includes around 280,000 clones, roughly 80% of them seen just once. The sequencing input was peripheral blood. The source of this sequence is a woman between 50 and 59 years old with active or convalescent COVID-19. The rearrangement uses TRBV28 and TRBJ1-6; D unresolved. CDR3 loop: CASSLVPRDPLHF. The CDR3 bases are TGTGCCAGCAGTTTAGTCCCCCGAGATCCCCTCCACTTT.